This T cell receptor beta chain appears in the sequencing data of a study of cytomegalovirus exposure and HLA in healthy donors. Whole-study findings and limits: Specific recognition of CMV antigens was confirmed in vitro for a few chains (all CMV-associated). No immune exposure information besides CMV serostatus was available. A prior analysis recorded that most TCR beta V segments were productive about 87% or about 30% of the time.

This clone was observed a few times. What it binds is unknown. CDR1 is LNHDA, CDR2 SQIVND, per germline (reference sequence). The V gene end was trimmed by 7 bases and the J gene end by 0 bases; junction bases not matched to a gene: 8. The CDR3 loop spans 16 amino acids. A multiplex PCR was run with 60 Vbeta primers and 13 Jbeta primers. The table came from immunoSEQ multiplex PCR; TCRdb's copy has only in-frame clones and leaves some out. The sample contains about 150,000 clones, about four fifths of which appear only once. Input material: PBMCs. The chain joins TRBV19 to TRBJ1-4, with TRBD1 matching over 7 bases. The TCR was taken from a man in his thirties or forties in good health and CMV-seropositive. CDR3 DNA: TGTGCCAGTACCAGGGACAGAATTTCAACTAATGAAAAACTGTTTTTT. It is translated as CASTRDRISTNEKLFF.